This T cell receptor beta chain originates from a study of blood T cell repertoires in COVID-19. Study context: Samples of COVID-19 (acute and convalescent) were obtained from the United States, Italy and Spain. T cells, B-cell-depleted T cells, or PBMCs provided the cDNA or gDNA that served as material.

There are 15 residues in the CDR3. Trimming took off 2 bases at V and 4 bases at J, with 12 bases between the two ends. The germline V gene has CDR1 MNHEY and CDR2 SVGEGT. Per the authors' pipeline: Estimated nucleated cell counts came from reference gene primer amplification. The repertoire was sequenced with immunoSEQ multiplex PCR; TCRdb's copy has only in-frame clones and lacks some. V and J calls and clone size come straight from that table; D and trimming were deduced from the DNA. The sample yields tens of thousands of clones, about 88% seen once. Material for sequencing was peripheral blood. V is TRBV6-2 or TRBV6-3 and J is TRBJ1-5, with D tentatively TRBD1 (5 bases). The TCR originated in a man aged 50 to 59 with active COVID-19. CDR3 nucleotides: TGTGCCAGCAGTTACGGGTTCACAGGAAATCAGCCCCAGCATTTT. Its protein is CASSYGFTGNQPQHF.